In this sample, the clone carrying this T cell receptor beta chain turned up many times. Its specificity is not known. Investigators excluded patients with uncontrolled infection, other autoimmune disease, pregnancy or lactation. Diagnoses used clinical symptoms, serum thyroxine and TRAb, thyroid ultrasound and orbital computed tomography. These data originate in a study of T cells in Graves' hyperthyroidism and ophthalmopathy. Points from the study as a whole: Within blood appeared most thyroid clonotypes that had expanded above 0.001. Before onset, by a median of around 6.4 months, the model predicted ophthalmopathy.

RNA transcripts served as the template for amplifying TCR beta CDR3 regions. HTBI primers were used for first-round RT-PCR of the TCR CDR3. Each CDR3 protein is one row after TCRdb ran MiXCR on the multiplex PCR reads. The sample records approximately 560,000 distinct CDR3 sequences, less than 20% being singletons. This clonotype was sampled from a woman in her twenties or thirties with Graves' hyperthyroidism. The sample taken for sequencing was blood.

Here the CDR3 DNA reads TGTGCCTGGAGTGTACAGGGAACAGGGCTCCACGAGCAGTACTTC. Translating it yields CAWSVQGTGLHEQYF. V usage is TRBV30 and J usage is TRBJ2-7; tentatively, D is TRBD1 (6 bases). The germline V gene has CDR1 GTSNPN and CDR2 SVGIG (reference sequence). Trimming pared 0 bases from V and 5 bases from J, leaving 17 bases between. This CDR3 has 15 residues.